This entry lists 8 T cell receptor beta chains sequenced from one sample in a study of blood T cell repertoires in COVID-19. Using immunoSEQ multiplex PCR, the repertoire was profiled, and TCRdb retains in-frame clones only, with some absent. The table lists 300,000 or so clones, around 80% of them singletons. The material sequenced was peripheral blood. The origin of the receptors is a woman aged 50 to 65 with acute or convalescent COVID-19.

This clone was found once. J is TRBJ1-4 and V is TRBV10-3; tentative D call: TRBD1 (6 bases). V was cut by 0 bases and J by 6 bases, with 11 bases left in between. The CDR3 contains 15 residues. Germline V gene sequence: CDR1 ENHRY, CDR2 SYGVKD. CDR3 loop: CAISESGGEDEKLFF. The CDR3 DNA sequence: TGTGCCATCAGTGAGTCAGGGGGGGAAGATGAAAAACTGTTTTTT.

The chain links TRBV24-1 to TRBJ1-2, with D tentatively TRBD1 (6 bases). Germline CDR1 is KGHDR and CDR2 is SFDVKD. Trimming pared 4 bases from V and 6 bases from J, leaving 17 bases between. The CDR3 extends over 15 amino acids. This CDR3 is CATSDPGVLENGYTF. For the CDR3, the DNA is TGTGCCACCAGTGACCCAGGGGTATTAGAAAATGGCTACACCTTC.

The chain couples TRBV27 to TRBJ1-1, with 8 bases aligning to TRBD1. This CDR3 spans 16 amino acids. The J segment lost 1 base and the V segment lost 3 bases, leaving 7 bases of the junction unmatched. CDR1 and CDR2 (germline): MNHEY, SMNVEV (reference sequence). The CDR3 DNA is TGTGCCAGCAGTTTTACAACCGGGACAGGGAACACTGAAGCTTTCTTT. As protein: CASSFTTGTGNTEAFF.

The chain employs TRBV7-2 and TRBJ1-4; 7 bases are shared with TRBD1. The CDR3 is 15 residues long. CDR1 SGHTA and CDR2 FQGNSA come from the germline V gene. The trim removed 6 bases at V and 3 bases at J, leaving 7 bases unmatched. CDR3 residues: CASRYRQGANEKLFF. The CDR3 DNA reads as TGTGCCAGCAGATACCGACAGGGTGCTAATGAAAAACTGTTTTTT.

The genes are TRBV7-8 and TRBJ1-1; the D gene is possibly TRBD1 (6 bases). CDR1 and CDR2 (germline): SGHVS, FQNEAQ. Trimming removed 3 bases at V and 1 base at J, with 12 bases between. This CDR3 region has 15 residues. Written as DNA, the CDR3 is TGTGCCAGCAGCTTGGCCTTGGGACAGAACACTGAAGCTTTCTTT. Its translation is CASSLALGQNTEAFF.

This sequence joins TRBV11-1 and TRBJ2-3, with D possibly matching TRBD2 (5 bases). Trimming took 11 bases from V and 4 from J, leaving 10 bases between them. Germline assignment: CDR1 SGHAT and CDR2 FQDESV (reference sequence). The CDR3 runs 11 residues. CDR3 protein: CASAGSDTQYF. The CDR3, as DNA: TGTGCCTCTGCGGGCTCAGATACGCAGTATTTT.

V usage is TRBV6-5 and J usage is TRBJ1-3, with a possible D match to TRBD1 (5 bases). CDR3 size: 14 residues. Germline V gene lookup returns CDR1 MNHEY and CDR2 SVGAGI. Trimming removed 6 bases at V and 0 bases at J, with 9 bases between. This chain's CDR3 is CASRSDNSGNTIYF. CDR3 sequence (DNA): TGTGCCAGCAGATCGGACAACTCTGGAAACACCATATATTTT.

V gene TRBV6-2 or TRBV6-3 combines with J gene TRBJ2-3; D unclear. Germline assignment: CDR1 MNHEY and CDR2 SVGEGT. The CDR3 covers 15 residues. V was trimmed by 2 bases and J by 2 bases, leaving 11 bases between them. CDR3 sequence (DNA): TGTGCCAGCAGTTACGATCTCGGGTACACAGATACGCAGTATTTT. It is translated as CASSYDLGYTDTQYF.